This is a list of T cell receptor beta chains from one sample in a study of blood T cell repertoires in COVID-19. Clones were sequenced by immunoSEQ multiplex PCR, and TCRdb holds only the in-frame ones, with some missing. The table has roughly 43,000 clones, 90% seen once; the top ten hold roughly 2.8%. The specimen sequenced was peripheral blood. The receptor set was obtained from a man aged 45 to 65 with active COVID-19. Each CDR3 is given without its conserved first and last residue. Fields, in order: CDR3 protein, clone size, V gene. A clone size is listed for some rows: how often the clone was seen (once, few, many), or a class if it is expanded.

CDR3: ASSLLLRGDTEAF
size: -
V: TRBV5-1

CDR3: ASSSTGTSGVPSYEQY
size: -
V: TRBV6-2/TRBV6-3

CDR3: ASSQARGENEKLF
size: -
V: TRBV5-1

CDR3: ASSLGAGGTQY
size: -
V: TRBV28

CDR3: ATNRGGRNTEAF
size: -
V: TRBV19

CDR3: ASTGQGNTEAF
size: -
V: TRBV19

CDR3: ASSPRTGNTGELF
size: -
V: TRBV7-8

CDR3: ASSEIGGGRFTDTQY
size: -
V: TRBV19

CDR3: ASSYRGQGDNQPQH
size: -
V: TRBV28

CDR3: ATKGGSSNIQY
size: -
V: TRBV6-5

CDR3: ASSKEDRDRMNTEAF
size: -
V: TRBV21-1

CDR3: ASSTSDRANQPQH
size: -
V: TRBV2

CDR3: ASSIGGYSYNSPLH
size: once
V: TRBV27

CDR3: ASSVGQGPYEQY
size: once
V: TRBV7-9

CDR3: ASSAEGQGDYGYT
size: -
V: TRBV9

CDR3: ATSDLNGYEQY
size: once
V: TRBV24-1

CDR3: ASSPTGGANYGYT
size: -
V: TRBV7-6

CDR3: ASSPRRTGTTNEKLF
size: -
V: TRBV3-1/TRBV3-2

CDR3: ASTGRMDNSPLH
size: few
V: TRBV2

CDR3: ASSVAAGARETQY
size: -
V: TRBV9

CDR3: ASTRTGGNSYEQY
size: -
V: TRBV7-2

CDR3: ASSPQGGSGYGYT
size: -
V: TRBV4-2

CDR3: ASSLTGSGNTIY
size: -
V: TRBV27